The source of this T cell receptor beta chain is a study of PD-L1 blockade in urothelial cancer. Across the whole study: About 85% of the roughly 29 patients comprised males who had bladder-origin urothelial cancer. At 3 weeks after treatment start (second dose) and again at 6 weeks, blood was analyzed. Blood samples contained a median about 150,000 T cells.

CDR1 KGHSH and CDR2 LQKENI come from the germline V gene. Germline trimming cut 2 bases from V and 1 base from J; bases unmatched to any gene: 5. This CDR3 is 15 amino acids long. The investigators introduced synthetic TCR analog templates into each PCR as spikes. The method was immunoSEQ multiplex PCR; TCRdb's version includes in-frame clones alone and lacks a portion of them. The sample records roughly 21,000 clones, around 90% being singletons. This sample comprised PBMCs, obtained around atezolizumab (anti-PD-L1) treatment. This rearrangement joins TRBV18 to TRBJ2-7; 7 bases align to TRBD2. This clonotype originated in a woman aged 55-70 years with urothelial cancer. CDR3 region: CASSPSAGTSYEQYF. The CDR3 nucleotides are TGTGCCAGCTCACCATCAGCGGGGACTTCCTACGAGCAGTACTTC.